The 17 T cell receptor beta chains presented below share a single source sample, sequenced in a study of glioma-infiltrating T cells after dendritic cell vaccination. Libraries were prepared by immunoSEQ multiplex PCR; TCRdb keeps only in-frame clonotypes and omits some of them. The sample has under 35,000 clones, over 90% seen once. The input for sequencing was blood, taken before dendritic cell vaccination. These receptors originate from a human donor with glioblastoma.

This chain links TRBV5-1 with TRBJ1-1; D is undetermined. Looked up from germline, CDR1 is SGHRS and CDR2 is YFSETQ. The CDR3 totals 15 residues. V shed 0 bases and J shed 5 bases, with 14 bases lying between them. The CDR3 reads CASSLGAGRMTEAFF. DNA for the CDR3: TGCGCCAGCAGCTTGGGAGCGGGAAGGATGACTGAAGCTTTCTTT.

This clone was seen a few times. The chain carries TRBV6-5 and TRBJ2-7; 11 nucleotides match TRBD2. Trimming at V came to 6 bases and at J to 1 base, leaving 5 bases not matched to a gene. The germline CDR1 and CDR2 sequences are MNHEY and SVGAGI. The CDR3 spans 15 residues. In DNA, the CDR3 is TGTGCCAGCAGGCAGACTAGCGGGGCTTCCTACGAGCAGTACTTC. Translated: CASRQTSGASYEQYF.

As DNA, the CDR3 is TGTGCCAGTAGTCCCCGTACTCGCCGCTACGAGCAGTACTTC. This gives the protein CASSPRTRRYEQYF. The rearrangement joins TRBV19 to TRBJ2-7; D uncertain. CDR3 length equals 14 residues. Germline CDR1 is LNHDA and CDR2 is SQIVND (reference sequence). Trimming pared 5 bases from V and 3 bases from J, leaving 14 bases between.

DNA of the CDR3: TGTGCCAGTACCCTAACTAGCGGGGTCGGCGGTGAGCAGTTCTTC. Protein product: CASTLTSGVGGEQFF. This rearrangement joins TRBV19 to TRBJ2-1, with TRBD2 matching 10 bases. Germline CDR1 LNHDA, CDR2 SQIVND (reference sequence). V lost 7 bases and J lost 9; bases outside the gene matches: 12. The CDR3 has 15 amino acids.

The chain couples TRBV29-1 to TRBJ1-1; D is ambiguous. Germline V gene sequence: CDR1 SQVTM, CDR2 ANQGSEA. The CDR3 is 13 residues long. V was trimmed by 2 bases and J by 0 bases, leaving 7 bases between them. CDR3 in amino acids: CSVENRLNTEAFF. The CDR3 region has the DNA TGCAGCGTTGAAAACAGACTGAACACTGAAGCTTTCTTT.

This chain joins TRBV7-8 and TRBJ2-1; 8 bases line up with TRBD1. CDR1 is SGHVS and CDR2 is FQNEAQ in the germline V gene. The CDR3 spans 16 residues. V was pared by 4 bases and J by 8 bases, with 13 bases of the junction left unmatched. CDR3: CASSSTRDRLRDEQFF. The DNA for the CDR3 is TGTGCCAGCAGCTCTACCCGGGACAGGTTAAGGGATGAGCAGTTCTTC.

The chain combines TRBV4-1 with TRBJ1-5, with 7 bases fitting TRBD1. V lost 4 bases to trimming and J lost 5 bases; unmatched junction nucleotides: 2. The CDR3 is made up of 13 amino acids. Looked up from germline, CDR1 is MGHRA and CDR2 is YSYEKL. The CDR3 bases are TGCGCCAGCAGCCCTACAGGGGATCAGCCCCAGCATTTT. Amino acid sequence: CASSPTGDQPQHF.

This chain joins TRBV7-8 and TRBJ2-2; 7 nucleotides agree with TRBD1. V was clipped by 4 bases and J by 6 bases; unmatched bases: 8. The CDR3 consists of 15 residues. Per the germline V gene, CDR1 is SGHVS and CDR2 is FQNEAQ. For the CDR3, the DNA is TGTGCCAGCAGCTCCAGGACAGGATCGGCCGGGGAGCTGTTTTTT. Encoded protein: CASSSRTGSAGELFF.

The V call is TRBV18, the J call TRBJ2-4; D might be TRBD2 (6 bases). Germline CDR1 KGHSH, CDR2 LQKENI. V was trimmed by 5 bases and J by 5 bases, leaving 13 bases between them. The CDR3 is made up of 14 amino acids. The CDR3 sequence: CASSVRTGENIQYF. In nucleotides, the CDR3 is TGTGCCAGCTCAGTCAGGACGGGAGAAAACATTCAGTACTTC.

This chain joins TRBV7-2 and TRBJ2-7, with D uncertain. Trimming removed 2 bases at V and 5 bases at J, with 13 bases between. The CDR3 runs to 14 residues. Germline CDR1 reads SGHTA; CDR2 reads FQGNSA. The CDR3 loop is CASSLKIRYHEQYF. DNA for the CDR3: TGTGCCAGCAGCTTAAAGATTCGGTACCACGAGCAGTACTTC.

This clone has a single count. The rearrangement uses TRBV6-5 and TRBJ1-5, with D perhaps matching TRBD1 (5 bases). CDR1 and CDR2 from the germline V gene are MNHEY and SVGAGI. Deletions cut 10 bases from V and 0 bases from J, with 16 bases between. CDR3 length: 15 amino acids. This chain's CDR3 is CATRSGGPSNQPQHF. The CDR3 DNA is TGTGCCACTAGATCGGGGGGACCTAGCAATCAGCCCCAGCATTTT.

This rearrangement joins TRBV7-9 to TRBJ1-5; tentatively, D is TRBD1 (5 bases). The CDR3 is 13 residues long. The V and J ends lost 5 bases and 6 bases respectively, with 11 bases between them. Germline lookup yields CDR1 SEHNR and CDR2 FQNEAQ (reference sequence). The CDR3, as DNA: TGTGCCAGCAGCATGGGAGGGGTTCAGCCCCAGCATTTT. Translating gives CASSMGGVQPQHF.

The chain employs TRBV2 and TRBJ2-3; D may be TRBD1 (6 bases). Germline V gene lookup returns CDR1 SNHLY and CDR2 FYNNEI. Trimming took off 1 base at V and 6 bases at J, with 17 bases between the two ends. This CDR3 is built from 16 residues. CDR3 sequence (DNA): TGTGCCAGCAGTGAAGTAGGCAGGGGAGCACTCGATACGCAGTATTTT. Its protein product is CASSEVGRGALDTQYF.

Note on this clone: One end of the junction does not line up with germline, which may come from a read error. Other DNA sequences of this sample code for an identical CDR3. This CDR3 reads CAWAGQGYSPLHF. The CDR3 coding sequence is TGTGCCTGGGCGGGACAGGGATATTCCCCCCTCCACTTT. The chain carries TRBV30 and TRBJ1-6; 9 bases agree with TRBD1. CDR1 GTSNPN and CDR2 SVGIG come from the germline V gene (reference sequence). CDR3 length equals 13 residues.

The genes are TRBV5-6 and TRBJ1-4; 9 nucleotides match TRBD1. This CDR3 spans 15 amino acids. Unmatched junction bases numbered 7, after V lost 2 bases and J lost 8 bases. CDR1 is SGHDT, CDR2 YYEEEE, per germline. CDR3 sequence reads: CASSFGGTGREKLFF. Written as DNA, the CDR3 is TGTGCCAGCAGCTTTGGTGGGACAGGGAGAGAAAAACTGTTTTTT.

CDR3 sequence: CASSPRGGPYEQYF. CDR3 sequence (DNA): TGTGCCAGCAGCCCGCGGGGGGGACCCTACGAGCAGTACTTC. V is TRBV5-8 and J is TRBJ2-7; 9 bases are a match to TRBD2. V was clipped by 4 bases and J by 2 bases; unmatched bases: 4. CDR3 length: 14 residues. Germline lookup yields CDR1 SGHTS and CDR2 YDEGEE.

This clone showed up just once. The V call is TRBV4-1, the J call TRBJ2-7; D perhaps matches TRBD2 (5 bases). The length of the CDR3 is 15 residues. V lost 4 bases and J lost 2, with 15 bases in between. Germline V gene lookup returns CDR1 MGHRA and CDR2 YSYEKL. CDR3 bases: TGCGCCAGCAGCCCCGGTCGGGAACCGACCTACGAGCAGTACTTC. As protein: CASSPGREPTYEQYF.